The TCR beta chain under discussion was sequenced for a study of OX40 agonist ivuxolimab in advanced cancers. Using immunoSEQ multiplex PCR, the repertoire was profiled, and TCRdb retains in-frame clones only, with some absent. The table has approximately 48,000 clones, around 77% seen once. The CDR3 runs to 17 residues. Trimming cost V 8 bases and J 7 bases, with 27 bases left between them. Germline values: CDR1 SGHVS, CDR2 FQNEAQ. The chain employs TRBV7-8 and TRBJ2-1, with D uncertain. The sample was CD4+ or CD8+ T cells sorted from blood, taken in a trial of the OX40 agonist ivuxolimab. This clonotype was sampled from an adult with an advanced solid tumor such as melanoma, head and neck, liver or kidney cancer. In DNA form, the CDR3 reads TGTGCCAGCTATGATTCCGGCCCCACGACGCTAGGTAATGAGCAGTTCTTC. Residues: CASYDSGPTTLGNEQFF.